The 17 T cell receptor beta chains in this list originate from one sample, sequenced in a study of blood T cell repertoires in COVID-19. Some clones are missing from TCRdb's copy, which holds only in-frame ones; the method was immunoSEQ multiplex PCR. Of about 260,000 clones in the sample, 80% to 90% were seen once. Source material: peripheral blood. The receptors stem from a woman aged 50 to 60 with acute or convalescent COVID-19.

The CDR3 loop reads CASSTGGDSPYTEAFF. The CDR3 coding sequence is TGTGCCAGCAGCACGGGTGGTGACAGCCCTTACACTGAAGCTTTCTTT. This sequence joins TRBV21-1 and TRBJ1-1; the D call of TRBD1 is as the table states it, not checked on the DNA. TRBV21-1 is assigned pseudogene status. The CDR3 extends over 16 amino acids.

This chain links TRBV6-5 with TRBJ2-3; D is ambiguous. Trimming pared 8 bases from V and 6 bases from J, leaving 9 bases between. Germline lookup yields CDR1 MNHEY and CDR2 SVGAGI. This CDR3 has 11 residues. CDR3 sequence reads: CASFTSDTQYF. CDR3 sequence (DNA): TGTGCCAGCTTTACTTCGGATACGCAGTATTTT.

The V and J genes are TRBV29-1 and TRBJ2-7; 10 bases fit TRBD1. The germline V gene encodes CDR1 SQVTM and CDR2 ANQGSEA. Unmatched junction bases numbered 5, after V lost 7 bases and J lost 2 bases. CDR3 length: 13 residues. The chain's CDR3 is CSGVGQGPYEQYF. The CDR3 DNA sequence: TGCAGCGGAGTGGGACAGGGGCCCTACGAGCAGTACTTC.

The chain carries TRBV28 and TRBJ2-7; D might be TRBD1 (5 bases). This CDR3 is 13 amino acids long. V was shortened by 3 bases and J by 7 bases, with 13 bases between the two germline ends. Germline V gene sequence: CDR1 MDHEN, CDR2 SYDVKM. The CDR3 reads CASSLAGFGEQYF. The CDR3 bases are TGTGCCAGCAGTTTGGCAGGGTTTGGAGAGCAGTACTTC.

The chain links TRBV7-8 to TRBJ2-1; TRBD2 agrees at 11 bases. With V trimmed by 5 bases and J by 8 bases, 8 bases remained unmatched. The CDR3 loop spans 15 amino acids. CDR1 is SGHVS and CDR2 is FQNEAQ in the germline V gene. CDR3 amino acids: CASSLVAGGLYEQFF. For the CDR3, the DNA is TGTGCCAGCAGCCTCGTAGCGGGAGGGCTTTATGAGCAGTTCTTC.

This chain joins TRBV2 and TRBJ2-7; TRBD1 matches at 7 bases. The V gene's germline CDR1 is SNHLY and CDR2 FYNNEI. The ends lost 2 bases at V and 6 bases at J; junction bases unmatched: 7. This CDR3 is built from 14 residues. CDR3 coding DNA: TGTGCCAGCAGTGAAACGGTACAGGGGTCCGAGCAGTACTTC. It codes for CASSETVQGSEQYF.

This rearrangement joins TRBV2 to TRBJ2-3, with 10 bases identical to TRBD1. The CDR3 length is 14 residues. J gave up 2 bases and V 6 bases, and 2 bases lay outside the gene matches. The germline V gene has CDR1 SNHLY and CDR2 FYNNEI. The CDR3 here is CASRGQGNTDTQYF. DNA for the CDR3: TGTGCCAGCAGGGGACAGGGGAACACAGATACGCAGTATTTT.

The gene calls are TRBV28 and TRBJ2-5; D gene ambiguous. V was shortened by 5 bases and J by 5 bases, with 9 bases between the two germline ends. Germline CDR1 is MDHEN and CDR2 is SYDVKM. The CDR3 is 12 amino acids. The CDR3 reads CASSELRETQYF. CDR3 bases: TGTGCCAGCAGTGAGCTTCGGGAGACCCAGTACTTC. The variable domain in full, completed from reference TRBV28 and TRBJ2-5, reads DVKVTQSSRYLVKRTGEKVFLECVQDMDHENMFWYRQDPGLGLRLIYFSYDVKMKEKGDIPEGYSVSREKKERFSLILESASTNQTSMYLCASSELRETQYFGPGTRLLVL.

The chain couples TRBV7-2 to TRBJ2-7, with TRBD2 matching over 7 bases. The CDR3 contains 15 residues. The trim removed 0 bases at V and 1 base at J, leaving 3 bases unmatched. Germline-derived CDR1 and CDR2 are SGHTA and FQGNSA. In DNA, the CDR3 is TGTGCCAGCAGCTTAGCTAGCGGGCTATCCTACGAGCAGTACTTC. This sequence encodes CASSLASGLSYEQYF.

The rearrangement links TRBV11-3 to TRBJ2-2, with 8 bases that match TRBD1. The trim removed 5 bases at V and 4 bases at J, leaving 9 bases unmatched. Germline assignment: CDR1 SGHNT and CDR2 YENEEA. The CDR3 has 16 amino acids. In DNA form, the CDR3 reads TGTGCCAGCAGCCCCGAGACAGGGGCGGGCACCGGGGAGCTGTTTTTT. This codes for CASSPETGAGTGELFF. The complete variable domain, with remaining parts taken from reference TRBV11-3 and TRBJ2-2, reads EAGVVQSPRYKIIEKKQPVAFWCNPISGHNTLYWYLQNLGQGPELLIRYENEEAVDDSQLPKDRFSAERLKGVDSTLKIQPAELGDSAVYLCASSPETGAGTGELFFGEGSRLTVL.

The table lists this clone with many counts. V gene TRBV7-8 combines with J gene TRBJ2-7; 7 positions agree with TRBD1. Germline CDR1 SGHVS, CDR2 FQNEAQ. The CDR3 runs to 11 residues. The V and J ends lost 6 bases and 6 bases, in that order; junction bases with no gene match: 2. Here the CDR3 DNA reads TGTGCCAGCAGTAGACAGGGCGAGCAGTACTTC. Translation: CASSRQGEQYF.

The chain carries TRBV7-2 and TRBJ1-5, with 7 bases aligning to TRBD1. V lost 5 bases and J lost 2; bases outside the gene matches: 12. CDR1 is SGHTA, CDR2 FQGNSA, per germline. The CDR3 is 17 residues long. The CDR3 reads CASSLEYGGQGNQPQHF. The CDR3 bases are TGTGCCAGCAGCCTAGAGTACGGTGGACAGGGCAATCAGCCCCAGCATTTT.

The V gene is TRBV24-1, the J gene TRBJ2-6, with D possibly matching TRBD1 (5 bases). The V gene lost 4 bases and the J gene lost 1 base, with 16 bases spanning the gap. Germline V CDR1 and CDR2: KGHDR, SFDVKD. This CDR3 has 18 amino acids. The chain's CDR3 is CATSDRRGSPSGANVLTF. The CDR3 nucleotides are TGTGCCACCAGTGACCGAAGGGGCTCCCCATCTGGGGCCAACGTCCTGACTTTC.

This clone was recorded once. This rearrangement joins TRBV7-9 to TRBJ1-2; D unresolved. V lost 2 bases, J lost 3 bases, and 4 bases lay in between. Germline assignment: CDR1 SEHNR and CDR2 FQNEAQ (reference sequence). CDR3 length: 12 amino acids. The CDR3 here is CASSLQDYGYTF. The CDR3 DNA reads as TGTGCCAGCAGCTTACAGGACTATGGCTACACCTTC.

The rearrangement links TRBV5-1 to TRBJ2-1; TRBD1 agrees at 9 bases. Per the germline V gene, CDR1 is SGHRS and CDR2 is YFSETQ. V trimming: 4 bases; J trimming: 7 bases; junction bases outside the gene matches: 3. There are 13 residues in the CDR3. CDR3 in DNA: TGCGCCAGCAGCGTACAGGGGGCGAATGAGCAGTTCTTC. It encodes CASSVQGANEQFF.

CDR3 in amino acids: CASSLRQDNSPLHF. CDR3 DNA: TGTGCCAGCAGCTTAAGACAGGATAATTCACCCCTCCACTTT. The chain couples TRBV7-9 to TRBJ1-6, with D perhaps TRBD1 (6 bases). V lost 2 bases, J lost 5 bases, and 7 bases lay in between. The CDR3 has 14 residues. CDR1 is SEHNR, CDR2 FQNEAQ, per germline (reference sequence).

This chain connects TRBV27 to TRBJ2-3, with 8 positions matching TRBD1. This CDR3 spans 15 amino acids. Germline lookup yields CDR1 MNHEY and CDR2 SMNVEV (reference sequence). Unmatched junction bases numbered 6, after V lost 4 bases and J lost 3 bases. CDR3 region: CASSYRGVRTDTQYF. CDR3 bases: TGTGCCAGCAGTTACAGGGGGGTGAGGACAGATACGCAGTATTTT.